The 32 T cell receptor beta chains reported below all come from one sample, sequenced in a study of CD8+ T cells in alopecia areata. Treatment meaning: oral pan-JAK inhibitor, 5-10 mg twice daily. RNA was extracted and reverse transcribed into cDNA as the sequencing template. Libraries were prepared by immunoSEQ multiplex PCR; TCRdb keeps only in-frame clonotypes and omits some of them. The data show some 200,000 clones, approximately 57% seen once. The sequences come from CD4+ T cells sorted from blood, collected at week 4, from a patient treated with tofacitinib. The receptors come from a human donor with alopecia areata.

The rearrangement links TRBV11-2 to TRBJ1-2; unclear D gene. Germline V CDR1 and CDR2: SGHAT, FQNNGV. Trimming stripped 5 bases from V and 0 bases from J, with 7 bases between. The CDR3 is 13 amino acids. CDR3: CASSPQANYGYTF. Here the CDR3 DNA reads TGTGCCAGCAGCCCCCAGGCTAACTATGGCTACACCTTC.

This clone was counted a few times. V usage is TRBV29-1 and J usage is TRBJ2-5, with 11 bases lining up with TRBD2. J gave up 5 bases and V 6 bases, and 5 bases lay outside the gene matches. Germline-derived CDR1 and CDR2 are SQVTM and ANQGSEA. CDR3 length: 13 amino acids. As DNA, the CDR3 is TGCAGCGTGTCTAGCGGGGGGTTGGAGACCCAGTACTTC. This sequence encodes CSVSSGGLETQYF.

J is TRBJ1-6 and V is TRBV4-1; unclear D gene. Trimming shortened V by 1 base and J by 5 bases, and 9 bases separated the two germline ends. Looked up from germline, CDR1 is MGHRA and CDR2 is YSYEKL. The CDR3 runs 15 residues. This CDR3 reads CASSQVGQNNSPLHF. In DNA form, the CDR3 reads TGCGCCAGCAGCCAAGTCGGCCAGAATAATTCACCCCTCCACTTT.

This chain links TRBV29-1 with TRBJ1-2; 12 nucleotides match TRBD1. The CDR3 runs 14 residues. Germline CDR1 reads SQVTM; CDR2 reads ANQGSEA. With V trimmed by 4 bases and J by 2 bases, 2 bases remained unmatched. CDR3 bases: TGCAGCGTTGCGGGACAGGGGGCGAACTATGGCTACACCTTC. Its translation: CSVAGQGANYGYTF.

This rearrangement joins TRBV30 to TRBJ2-7; tentative D call: TRBD2 (6 bases). V lost 3 bases, J lost 4 bases, and 16 bases lay in between. The CDR3 runs to 14 residues. Looked up from germline, CDR1 is GTSNPN and CDR2 is SVGIG (reference sequence). CDR3 nucleotides: TGTGCCTGGAGCGTAACAGGAGGGTATTACGAGCAGTACTTC. Encoded protein: CAWSVTGGYYEQYF.

J is TRBJ1-2 and V is TRBV30, with D maybe TRBD1 (6 bases). The germline CDR1 and CDR2 sequences are GTSNPN and SVGIG (reference sequence). The CDR3 is 12 residues long. Between the trimmed V and J ends, which lost 0 bases and 7 bases, there was a span of 9 bases. The CDR3 bases are TGTGCCTGGAGTGTACAGGGTTTTGGCTACACCTTC. It yields the protein CAWSVQGFGYTF.

The chain uses TRBV6-5 and TRBJ2-5; 8 bases fit TRBD1. J was trimmed by 5 bases and V by 5 bases; bases with no gene match: 7. The CDR3 has 14 residues. Germline-derived CDR1 and CDR2 are MNHEY and SVGAGI. DNA of the CDR3: TGTGCCAGCAGTGTGCAGGGGGCGTGGGAGACCCAGTACTTC. This translates into CASSVQGAWETQYF.

There are a few counts of this clone. This chain joins TRBV29-1 and TRBJ2-7; 9 bases agree with TRBD1. There are 13 residues in the CDR3. Germline V CDR1 and CDR2: SQVTM, ANQGSEA. The ends lost 3 bases at V and 3 bases at J; junction bases unmatched: 3. The CDR3 nucleotides are TGCAGCGTTGAGGAGACAGGGGGCTACGAGCAGTACTTC. The encoded protein is CSVEETGGYEQYF.

This chain links TRBV2 with TRBJ1-2; no firm D call. The CDR3 contains 15 residues. The germline V and J ends were trimmed by 0 bases and 5 bases, with 13 bases remaining between them. Germline CDR1 is SNHLY and CDR2 is FYNNEI. CDR3 region: CASSEAVQVSYGYTF. CDR3 nucleotides: TGTGCCAGCAGTGAAGCTGTGCAGGTCTCTTATGGCTACACCTTC.

This chain uses TRBV5-1 with TRBJ1-1, with a tentative D call TRBD1 (5 bases). Between the trimmed V and J ends, which lost 1 base and 6 bases, there was a span of 10 bases. The CDR3 loop spans 13 amino acids. Germline V gives CDR1 SGHRS, CDR2 YFSETQ. CDR3 region: CASSLWGEAEAFF. CDR3 coding DNA: TGCGCCAGCAGCTTGTGGGGCGAGGCTGAAGCTTTCTTT.

Here the CDR3 DNA reads TGTGCCAGCAGCAGTGGAGGAGGGATTGAGCAGCCCCAGCATTTT. This codes for CASSSGGGIEQPQHF. The V and J genes are TRBV7-2 and TRBJ1-5; D ambiguous. V was shortened by 5 bases and J by 7 bases, with 18 bases between the two germline ends. CDR3 size: 15 residues. CDR1 and CDR2 from the germline V gene are SGHTA and FQGNSA.

The genes are TRBV27 and TRBJ2-5, with D perhaps matching TRBD2 (6 bases). The CDR3 consists of 15 residues. Germline CDR1 and CDR2: MNHEY and SMNVEV (reference sequence). Trimming left V 4 bases short and J 6 bases short, with 18 bases between. The CDR3 nucleotides are TGTGCCAGCAGTTGGGGGGTTGAAGCTTCTCAGACCCAGTACTTC. It codes for CASSWGVEASQTQYF.

Only a few counts were recorded for this clone. This rearrangement joins TRBV7-3 to TRBJ2-6; the match to TRBD1 covers 8 bases. The CDR3 totals 17 residues. J gave up 0 bases and V 4 bases, and 5 bases lay outside the gene matches. The germline CDR1 and CDR2 sequences are SGHTA and FQGTGA. The CDR3 spells CASSSGQGGSGANVLTF. Written as DNA, the CDR3 is TGTGCCAGCAGCTCAGGACAGGGAGGCTCTGGGGCCAACGTCCTGACTTTC.

V gene TRBV30 combines with J gene TRBJ1-6, with D perhaps TRBD1 (5 bases). This CDR3 spans 15 amino acids. Germline-derived CDR1 and CDR2 are GTSNPN and SVGIG (reference sequence). Trimming took 3 bases from V and 5 from J, leaving 14 bases between them. The CDR3 DNA reads TGTGCCTGGAGCCGCGGGGGGTTTGATAATTCACCCCTCCACTTT. Protein product: CAWSRGGFDNSPLHF.

The chain is built from TRBV6-6 and TRBJ1-5; no clear D gene. The ends were cut back, 2 bases at V and 10 bases at J, with 12 bases in the middle. The CDR3 runs 13 residues. Per germline, CDR1 MNHNY and CDR2 SVGAGI (reference sequence). CDR3 residues: CASSYDGLAPQHF. The CDR3 coding sequence is TGTGCCAGCAGTTACGACGGTTTAGCTCCCCAGCATTTT.

This chain connects TRBV7-2 to TRBJ2-7; maybe TRBD1 (6 bases). CDR3 length: 13 amino acids. Between the trimmed V and J ends, which lost 1 base and 8 bases, there was a span of 12 bases. Germline CDR1 SGHTA, CDR2 FQGNSA. DNA for the CDR3: TGTGCCAGCAGCTTAGGACAGGCTGAAAAGCAGTACTTC. This translates into CASSLGQAEKQYF. Full variable domain (remainder filled in from reference TRBV7-2 and TRBJ2-7): GAGVSQSPSNKVTEKGKDVELRCDPISGHTALYWYRQSLGQGLEFLIYFQGNSAPDKSGLPSDRFSAERTGGSVSTLTIQRTQQEDSAVYLCASSLGQAEKQYFGPGTRLTVT.

Only a few counts were recorded for this clone. This chain uses TRBV14 with TRBJ2-2; D may correspond to TRBD1 or TRBD2 (5 bases each). The CDR3 runs 15 residues. Germline-derived CDR1 and CDR2 are SGHDN and FVKESK. Trimming removed 5 bases at V and 0 bases at J, with 10 bases between. CDR3 bases: TGTGCCAGCAGCTCCTGGGGACCGAACACCGGGGAGCTGTTTTTT. Protein: CASSSWGPNTGELFF.

The J gene is TRBJ1-4, the V gene TRBV15, with unresolved D. The CDR3 spans 12 residues. Germline CDR1 is LNHNV and CDR2 is YYDKDF (reference sequence). V was cut by 9 bases and J by 4 bases, with 9 bases left in between. This chain's CDR3 is CATRRVNEKLFF. The CDR3 DNA is TGTGCCACGCGAAGGGTTAATGAAAAACTGTTTTTT.

This clone turned up a few times. J is TRBJ2-7 and V is TRBV6-1; TRBD2 is a possible D gene (7 bases). Looked up from germline, CDR1 is MNHNS and CDR2 is SASEGT. V gave up 7 bases and J gave up 6 bases, with 19 bases separating them. The CDR3 length is 14 residues. The CDR3 DNA follows: TGTGCCAGCACCCCGGTGGGGGGGCGCGGCGAGCAGTACTTC. Translated, it gives CASTPVGGRGEQYF.

This clone has a handful of counts. This chain joins TRBV5-1 and TRBJ2-5, with D hard to call. Germline-derived CDR1 and CDR2 are SGHRS and YFSETQ. V was clipped by 5 bases and J by 5 bases, with 16 bases between them. CDR3 length equals 14 residues. The chain's CDR3 is CASRYLDAEETQYF. The CDR3 DNA reads TGCGCCAGCAGGTATCTAGATGCCGAGGAGACCCAGTACTTC.

The V call is TRBV6-5, the J call TRBJ2-2; TRBD1 agrees at 11 bases. J gave up 8 bases and V 6 bases, and 5 bases lay outside the gene matches. This CDR3 has 14 amino acids. The germline CDR1 and CDR2 sequences are MNHEY and SVGAGI. The CDR3 protein is CASRRTGGGGELFF. The CDR3 DNA reads as TGTGCCAGCAGAAGGACAGGGGGCGGAGGGGAGCTGTTTTTT.

The genes are TRBV2 and TRBJ1-1; no reliable D call. Germline V gene data show CDR1 as SNHLY and CDR2 as FYNNEI. The CDR3 extends over 14 amino acids. Trimming shortened V by 1 base and J by 5 bases, and 11 bases separated the two germline ends. This chain's CDR3 is CASSEGGSTTEAFF. The CDR3 bases are TGTGCCAGCAGTGAAGGTGGATCAACTACTGAAGCTTTCTTT.

The rearrangement uses TRBV30 and TRBJ2-3; D gene uncertain. Trimming took 0 bases from V and 1 from J, leaving 11 bases between them. Germline V gene sequence: CDR1 GTSNPN, CDR2 SVGIG (reference sequence). This CDR3 spans 15 amino acids. CDR3 sequence reads: CAWSVLLDGTDTQYF. The CDR3 DNA is TGTGCCTGGAGTGTACTCCTTGACGGCACAGATACGCAGTATTTT.

The V and J genes are TRBV2 and TRBJ1-2; 7 bases are shared with TRBD1. Germline-derived CDR1 and CDR2 are SNHLY and FYNNEI. J gave up 7 bases and V 2 bases, and 4 bases lay outside the gene matches. This CDR3 is 13 amino acids long. CDR3 sequence (DNA): TGTGCCAGCAGTGAACGGCAGGGGGGTGGCTACACCTTC. This codes for CASSERQGGGYTF.

This chain connects TRBV9 to TRBJ1-6; the D gene is possibly TRBD1 (5 bases). The CDR3 totals 13 residues. Trimming shortened V by 0 bases and J by 10 bases, and 8 bases separated the two germline ends. CDR1 is SGDLS, CDR2 YYNGEE, per germline. Here the CDR3 DNA reads TGTGCCAGCAGCGTAGGGGGGAAATCACCCCTCCACTTT. Protein product: CASSVGGKSPLHF. Variable domain in full (rest from reference TRBV9 and TRBJ1-6): DSGVTQTPKHLITATGQRVTLRCSPRSGDLSVYWYQQSLDQGLQFLIQYYNGEERAKGNILERFSAQQFPDLHSELNLSSLELGDSALYFCASSVGGKSPLHFGNGTRLTVT.

CDR3 sequence reads: CASSQDGTKQETQYF. CDR3 DNA: TGTGCCAGCAGCCAAGATGGGACAAAACAAGAGACCCAGTACTTC. The chain joins TRBV4-2 to TRBJ2-5; D perhaps matches TRBD1 (6 bases). CDR1 LGHNA and CDR2 YNFKEQ come from the germline V gene. V lost 0 bases and J 2 bases, leaving 10 bases between the germline ends. The CDR3 is 15 residues long.

This clone showed up just a few times. J is TRBJ1-2 and V is TRBV5-6; D remains ambiguous. The germline V gene encodes CDR1 SGHDT and CDR2 YYEEEE. The V gene lost 4 bases and the J gene lost 5 bases, with 18 bases spanning the gap. This CDR3 is 15 amino acids long. CDR3: CASSLPVVPSYGYTF. The CDR3 nucleotides read TGTGCCAGCAGCCTACCCGTGGTCCCTTCTTATGGCTACACCTTC.

The chain links TRBV6-1 to TRBJ2-1, with D tentatively TRBD1 (6 bases). This CDR3 is built from 15 residues. CDR1 is MNHNS and CDR2 is SASEGT in the germline V gene. With 2 bases removed from V and 9 bases from J, the gap between germline ends came to 17 bases. The CDR3 coding sequence is TGTGCCAGCAGTGAATGGGCCTGGCAGGGGAGTGAGCAGTTCTTC. It encodes CASSEWAWQGSEQFF.

This chain links TRBV7-2 with TRBJ1-2; D is unclear. The CDR3 totals 13 residues. CDR1 and CDR2 (germline): SGHTA, FQGNSA. V dropped 1 base and J dropped 4 bases, with 7 bases sitting between them. In DNA form, the CDR3 reads TGTGCCAGCAGCTTAGAAGGTGTCTATGGCTACACCTTC. It codes for CASSLEGVYGYTF.

The V call is TRBV29-1, the J call TRBJ1-2; the match to TRBD1 covers 11 bases. With 5 bases clipped from V and 5 bases from J, the junction kept 7 bases outside the gene matches. CDR1 and CDR2 from the germline V gene are SQVTM and ANQGSEA. The CDR3 totals 14 residues. The CDR3 coding sequence is TGCAGCGTTATGGGACAGGGGGATGGATATGGCTACACCTTC. Encoded protein: CSVMGQGDGYGYTF.

The chain couples TRBV30 to TRBJ2-7; D not certain. Between the trimmed V and J ends, which lost 6 bases and 0 bases, there was a span of 15 bases. Germline assignment: CDR1 GTSNPN and CDR2 SVGIG (reference sequence). CDR3 size: 14 residues. In nucleotides, the CDR3 is TGTGCCTGCTTAGTCCAGGCTGGCTCCTACGAGCAGTACTTC. It codes for CACLVQAGSYEQYF.

The CDR3 DNA is TGTGCCAGCAGCGCGGGACAGGTCCCCTCCTATGGCTACACCTTC. The encoded protein is CASSAGQVPSYGYTF. The V call is TRBV7-2, the J call TRBJ1-2; TRBD1 agrees at 8 bases. The CDR3 runs 15 residues. Per the germline V gene, CDR1 is SGHTA and CDR2 is FQGNSA. The ends lost 5 bases at V and 4 bases at J; junction bases unmatched: 9.